This record covers a single T cell receptor (beta chain). What it binds is unknown. Using immunoSEQ multiplex PCR, the repertoire was profiled, and TCRdb retains in-frame clones only, with some absent. In the table there are about 120,000 clones, around nine tenths of which are singletons. The data were obtained in a study of cytomegalovirus exposure and HLA in healthy donors. Across the whole study: The same platform as the roughly 700 first-cohort repertoires was used for the 110 or so validation repertoires, a later analysis reported.

Study-level points and caveats: Altogether, 150 to 200 TCR beta chains were recorded as cytomegalovirus-associated. Reports indicated that the classifier achieved high specificity and sensitivity in diagnosing cytomegalovirus status.

The receptor was derived from a young woman in good health and CMV-seropositive. Sequencing used PBMCs.

CDR3 protein: CASSFSGGVADTQYF. The CDR3 DNA reads as TGCGCCAGCAGCTTTAGCGGGGGGGTGGCAGATACGCAGTATTTT. V is TRBV5-1 and J is TRBJ2-3; TRBD2 matches 11 bases. The CDR3 sequence is 15 residues long. Germline CDR1 and CDR2: SGHRS and YFSETQ. V lost 2 bases, J lost 4 bases, and 3 bases stayed unmatched. Drawing the rest from reference TRBV5-1 and TRBJ2-3, the complete variable domain is KAGVTQTPRYLIKTRGQQVTLSCSPISGHRSVSWYQQTPGQGLQFLFEYFSETQRNKGNFPGRFSGRQFSNSRSEMNVSTLELGDSALYLCASSFSGGVADTQYFGPGTRLTVL.